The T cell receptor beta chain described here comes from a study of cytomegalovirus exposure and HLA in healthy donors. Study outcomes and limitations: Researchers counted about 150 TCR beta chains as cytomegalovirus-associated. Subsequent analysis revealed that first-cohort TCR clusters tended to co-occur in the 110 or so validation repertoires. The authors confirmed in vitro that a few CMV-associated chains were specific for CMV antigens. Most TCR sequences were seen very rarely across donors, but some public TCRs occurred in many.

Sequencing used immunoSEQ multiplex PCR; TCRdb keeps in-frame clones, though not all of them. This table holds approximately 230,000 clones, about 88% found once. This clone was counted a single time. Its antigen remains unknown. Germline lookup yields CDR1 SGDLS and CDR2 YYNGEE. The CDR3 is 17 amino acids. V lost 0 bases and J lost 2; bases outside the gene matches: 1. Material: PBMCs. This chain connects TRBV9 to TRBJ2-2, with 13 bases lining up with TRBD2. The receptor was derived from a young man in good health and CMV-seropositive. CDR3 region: CASSVGGLAGNTGELFF. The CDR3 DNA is TGTGCCAGCAGCGTAGGGGGACTAGCGGGAAACACCGGGGAGCTGTTTTTT.